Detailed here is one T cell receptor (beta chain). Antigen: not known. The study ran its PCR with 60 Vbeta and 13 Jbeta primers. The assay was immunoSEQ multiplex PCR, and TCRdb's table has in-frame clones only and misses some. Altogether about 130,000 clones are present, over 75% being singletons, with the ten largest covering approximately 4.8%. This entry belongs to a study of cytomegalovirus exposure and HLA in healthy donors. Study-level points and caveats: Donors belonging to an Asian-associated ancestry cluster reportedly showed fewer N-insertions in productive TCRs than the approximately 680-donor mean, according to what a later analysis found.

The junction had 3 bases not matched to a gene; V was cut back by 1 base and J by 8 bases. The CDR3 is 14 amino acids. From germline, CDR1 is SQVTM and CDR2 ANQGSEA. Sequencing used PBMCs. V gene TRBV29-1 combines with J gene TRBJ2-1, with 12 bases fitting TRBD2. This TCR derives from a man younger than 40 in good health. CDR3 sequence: CSVEGLAGADEQFF. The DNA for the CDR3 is TGCAGCGTTGAAGGACTAGCGGGAGCTGATGAGCAGTTCTTC.